A single sample is the source of the 7 T cell receptor beta chains below, sequenced in a study of CD8 T cells in Susac syndrome. With random hexamers, reverse transcription was performed on about 0.5 to 1 ug of RNA. TCRdb reprocessed the immunoSEQ multiplex PCR reads with MiXCR, giving one entry per CDR3 protein. This sample has about 300,000 distinct CDR3 sequences, with approximately 91% found just once. The sample was CD8+ T cells from PBMCs. Receptors were obtained from a human donor with multiple sclerosis.

The genes are TRBV5-1 and TRBJ2-1; 10 bases are a match to TRBD2. Germline V gene sequence: CDR1 SGHRS, CDR2 YFSETQ. The CDR3 extends over 16 amino acids. V dropped 3 bases and J dropped 4; count of bases not matched to a gene: 7. The CDR3 DNA reads TGCGCCAGCAGCTGGACCCCAGCGGGGGGGTACAATGAGCAGTTCTTC. Encoded protein: CASSWTPAGGYNEQFF.

This clonotype appeared a few times. This chain joins TRBV19 and TRBJ2-5; the D gene is possibly TRBD1 (5 bases). Germline V gene data show CDR1 as LNHDA and CDR2 as SQIVND (reference sequence). CDR3 length: 12 residues. Trimming left V 10 bases short and J 5 bases short, with 14 bases between. The CDR3 loop reads CANKTDGETQYF. CDR3 nucleotides: TGTGCCAACAAGACAGACGGCGAGACCCAGTACTTC.

The chain employs TRBV6-2 or TRBV6-3 and TRBJ2-7, with D unresolved. V was pared by 2 bases and J by 6 bases, with 8 bases between. Germline V gene lookup returns CDR1 MNHEY and CDR2 SVGEGT. The CDR3 length is 12 residues. As DNA, the CDR3 is TGTGCCAGCAGTTACGGTCCCACCGAGCAGTACTTC. It specifies CASSYGPTEQYF.

V usage is TRBV4-3 and J usage is TRBJ2-6, with D perhaps TRBD1 (6 bases). The CDR3 is 17 amino acids. Trimming removed 1 base from V and 0 bases from J, with 10 bases in between. Per germline, CDR1 LGHNA and CDR2 YSLEER. CDR3 residues: CASSQVDSFSGANVLTF. CDR3 DNA: TGCGCCAGCAGCCAAGTGGACAGCTTCTCTGGGGCCAACGTCCTGACTTTC.

V is TRBV6-5 and J is TRBJ2-1; possibly TRBD1 for D (6 bases). There are 14 residues in the CDR3. From germline, CDR1 is MNHEY and CDR2 SVGAGI. Trimming cost V 6 bases and J 6 bases, with 15 bases left between them. As DNA, the CDR3 is TGTGCCAGCAGCCCGGGGCAGGGGATCAATGAGCAGTTCTTC. Translation: CASSPGQGINEQFF.

The rearrangement links TRBV7-8 to TRBJ2-1, with 10 positions matching TRBD2. CDR1 and CDR2 (germline): SGHVS, FQNEAQ. The length of the CDR3 is 16 residues. The trim removed 3 bases at V and 8 bases at J, leaving 10 bases unmatched. The DNA for the CDR3 is TGTGCCAGCAGCTTGGGGCTAGCGGGAGTCGCAGATGAGCAGTTCTTC. It is translated as CASSLGLAGVADEQFF. Looking up the rest from reference TRBV7-8 and TRBJ2-1 gives the full variable domain: GAGVSQSPRYKVAKRGQDVALRCDPISGHVSLFWYQQALGQGPEFLTYFQNEAQLDKSGLPSDRFFAERPEGSVSTLKIQRTQQEDSAVYLCASSLGLAGVADEQFFGPGTRLTVL.

The chain recombines TRBV30 with TRBJ2-1, with TRBD2 matching over 10 bases. Germline CDR1 GTSNPN, CDR2 SVGIG (reference sequence). Trimming at V came to 7 bases and at J to 0 bases, leaving 12 bases not matched to a gene. The length of the CDR3 is 17 residues. CDR3: CAFTPGLARSSYNEQFF. The CDR3 nucleotides are TGTGCCTTCACTCCGGGACTAGCGAGAAGCTCCTACAATGAGCAGTTCTTC.